This T cell receptor beta chain was profiled in a study of T and B cells in COVID-19 patients. On the study more broadly: COVID-19 patients gave peripheral blood either during active infection or after recovery.

TRB was amplified from approximately 250-480 ng of blood genomic DNA. In this sample, this clonotype turned up many times. TRB rearrangements were amplified by multiplex PCR with BIOMED2 TRB-A/B primers. TCRdb used MiXCR to reprocess the multiplex PCR reads, holding one entry per CDR3 protein. This table has 15,000 or so distinct CDR3 sequences, under 30% appearing once. The V gene's germline CDR1 is MNHNY and CDR2 SVGAGI (reference sequence). Trimming took 7 bases from V and 2 from J, leaving 10 bases between them. This CDR3 is 13 amino acids long. Sample: blood. The chain has TRBV6-6 and TRBJ2-3; D not certain. This clonotype was obtained from a human donor who had recovered from COVID-19. CDR3 DNA: TGTGCCAGCACAAAGGAGATCACAGATACGCAGTATTTT. Translation gives CASTKEITDTQYF.